This T cell receptor beta chain stems from a study of breast tumors, draining lymph nodes, adjacent tissues. This clonotype was detected many times. Breast cancer patients provided tissue from their axillary draining lymph nodes. From the multiplex PCR reads, TCRdb called clonotypes with MiXCR, one entry per CDR3 protein. The sample contains approximately 230,000 distinct CDR3 sequences, about 34% of which appear only once. The sequenced sample was axillary lymph node tissue. The TCR was taken from a female donor with breast cancer. Some clones in this sample may be carry-over from other donors' samples.

This chain's CDR3 is CATSEGTLGETQYF. The CDR3 DNA sequence: TGTGCCACCAGTGAGGGCACTCTAGGAGAGACCCAGTACTTC. V is TRBV24-1 and J is TRBJ2-5; D gene unclear. The CDR3 is 14 amino acids. Germline V CDR1 and CDR2: KGHDR, SFDVKD. V was trimmed by 4 bases and J by 4 bases, leaving 12 bases between them.